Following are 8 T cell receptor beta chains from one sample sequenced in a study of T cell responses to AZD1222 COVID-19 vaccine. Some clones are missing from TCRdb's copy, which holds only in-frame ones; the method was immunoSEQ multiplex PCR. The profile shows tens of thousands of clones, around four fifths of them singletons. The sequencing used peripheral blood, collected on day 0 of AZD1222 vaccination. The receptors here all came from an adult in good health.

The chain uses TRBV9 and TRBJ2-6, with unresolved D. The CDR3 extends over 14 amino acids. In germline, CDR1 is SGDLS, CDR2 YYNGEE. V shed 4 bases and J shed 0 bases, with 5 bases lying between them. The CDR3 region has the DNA TGTGCCAGCAGCCCCTCCTCTGGGGCCAACGTCCTGACTTTC. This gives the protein CASSPSSGANVLTF.

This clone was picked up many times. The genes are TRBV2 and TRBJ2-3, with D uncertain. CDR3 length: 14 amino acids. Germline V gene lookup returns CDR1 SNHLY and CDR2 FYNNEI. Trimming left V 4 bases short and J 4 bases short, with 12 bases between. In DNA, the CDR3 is TGTGCCAGCAGTGTAGAGTCTAGTTCAGATACGCAGTATTTT. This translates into CASSVESSSDTQYF.

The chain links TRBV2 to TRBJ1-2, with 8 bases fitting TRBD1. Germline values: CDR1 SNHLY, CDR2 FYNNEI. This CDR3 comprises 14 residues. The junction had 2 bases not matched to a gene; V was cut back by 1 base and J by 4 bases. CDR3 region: CASSEGTGIYGYTF. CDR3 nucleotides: TGTGCCAGCAGTGAAGGGACAGGGATCTATGGCTACACCTTC.

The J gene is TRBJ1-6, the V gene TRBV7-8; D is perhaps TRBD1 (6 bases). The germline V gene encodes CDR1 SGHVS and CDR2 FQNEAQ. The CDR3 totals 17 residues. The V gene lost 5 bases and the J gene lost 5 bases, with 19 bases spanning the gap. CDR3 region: CASSLLRGPSHNSPLHF. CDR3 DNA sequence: TGTGCCAGCAGCCTTCTCAGGGGACCTAGTCATAATTCACCCCTCCACTTT. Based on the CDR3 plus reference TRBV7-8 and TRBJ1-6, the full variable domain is GAGVSQSPRYKVAKRGQDVALRCDPISGHVSLFWYQQALGQGPEFLTYFQNEAQLDKSGLPSDRFFAERPEGSVSTLKIQRTQQEDSAVYLCASSLLRGPSHNSPLHFGNGTRLTVT.

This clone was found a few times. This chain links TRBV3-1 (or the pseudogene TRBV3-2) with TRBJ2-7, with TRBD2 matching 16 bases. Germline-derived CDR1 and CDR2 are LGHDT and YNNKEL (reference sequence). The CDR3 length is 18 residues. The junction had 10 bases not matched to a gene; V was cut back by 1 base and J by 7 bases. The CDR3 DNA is TGTGCCAGCAGCCAAGGTATCCCGGGACTAGCGGGGGGGAGAGAGCAGTACTTC. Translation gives CASSQGIPGLAGGREQYF.

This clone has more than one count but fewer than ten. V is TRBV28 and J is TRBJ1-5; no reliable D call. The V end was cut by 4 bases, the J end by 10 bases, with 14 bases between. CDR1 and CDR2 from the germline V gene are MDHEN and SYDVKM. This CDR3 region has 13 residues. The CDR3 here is CASSSATGIPQHF. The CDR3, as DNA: TGTGCCAGCAGTTCGGCTACGGGAATTCCCCAGCATTTT.

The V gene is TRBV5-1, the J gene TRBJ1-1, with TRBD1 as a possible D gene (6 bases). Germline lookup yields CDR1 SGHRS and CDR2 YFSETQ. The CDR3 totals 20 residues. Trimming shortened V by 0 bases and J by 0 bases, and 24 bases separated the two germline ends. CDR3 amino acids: CASSLGIRAQGIRLNTEAFF. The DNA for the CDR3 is TGCGCCAGCAGCTTGGGAATTAGGGCGCAGGGGATTCGGCTGAACACTGAAGCTTTCTTT.

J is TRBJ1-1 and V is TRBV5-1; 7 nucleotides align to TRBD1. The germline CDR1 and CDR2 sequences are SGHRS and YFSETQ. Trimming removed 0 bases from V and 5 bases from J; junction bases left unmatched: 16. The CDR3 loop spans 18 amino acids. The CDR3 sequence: CASSLAIQGEGGRTEAFF. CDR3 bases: TGCGCCAGCAGCTTGGCCATTCAGGGGGAAGGTGGGAGGACTGAAGCTTTCTTT.